Listed below are T cell receptor beta chains from one sample, sequenced in a study of blood T cells in healthy people across ages. TCRdb reanalysed the 5' RACE reads using MiXCR and keeps one entry per CDR3 protein. The repertoire holds 540,000 or so distinct CDR3 sequences, with more than 20% as singletons. These records were also assigned to another study, of T cells of mothers and their children.

The sample consisted of blood. Every receptor here comes from a boy aged 10-17 years in good health. Each CDR3 is given with its conserved first and last residue. A D gene is named only where the DNA matches it firmly. Some rows mark clone size as missing; the rest say once, few, many or name a class of expanded clone.

d_gene | j_gene | abundance | v_gene | CDR3nt | CDR3aa
NA | TRBJ1-6 | many | TRBV3-1 | TGTGCCAGCAGCCAAGGGGATGGGGCCCATTCACCCCTCCACTTT | CASSQGDGAHSPLHF
NA | TRBJ1-1 | many | TRBV29-1 | TGCAGCGGGCAGGAGAACACTGAAGCTTTCTTT | CSGQENTEAFF
TRBD1 | TRBJ1-3 | few | TRBV7-2 | TGTGCCAGCAGCTGGGGACAGCTATCCTCTGGAAACACCATATATTTT | CASSWGQLSSGNTIYF
NA | TRBJ2-2 | NA | TRBV13 | TGTGCCAGCAGCTTACATAGCCTCAGAACCGGGGAGCTGTTTTTT | CASSLHSLRTGELFF
NA | TRBJ2-2 | NA | TRBV20-1 | TGCAGTGCTAGAGATTATGGAAGGGTTGACACCGGGGAGCTGTTTTTT | CSARDYGRVDTGELFF
TRBD2 | TRBJ2-7 | NA | TRBV4-1 | TGCGCCAGCAGCCAAGAGGAGGGACTAGCGTTTGTCAACGAGCAGTACTTC | CASSQEEGLAFVNEQYF
NA | TRBJ1-6 | once | TRBV30 | TGTGCCTGGACCGGGACACTGAATTCACCCCTCCACTTT | CAWTGTLNSPLHF
TRBD1 | TRBJ2-1 | NA | TRBV24-1 | TGTGCCACCAGGAACAGGGGGCAAGATCCTAAGAATGAGCAGTTCTTC | CATRNRGQDPKNEQFF
TRBD1 | TRBJ2-4 | NA | TRBV29-1 | TGCAGCGCCCAAGGGACAGGGACGAAAAACATTCAGTACTTC | CSAQGTGTKNIQYF
TRBD2 | TRBJ2-5 | few | TRBV11-2 | TGTGCCAGCAGCTTACGCATGCAGGCGGGGGGGATCAAGACCCAGTACTTC | CASSLRMQAGGIKTQYF
NA | TRBJ1-2 | few | TRBV27 | TGTGCCAGCAGTTTATCGGGGAGTGGCTACACCTTC | CASSLSGSGYTF
NA | TRBJ2-5 | few | TRBV12-3/TRBV12-4 | TGTGCCAGCAGCCCCATTGGCAGACAAGAGGCCCAGTACTTC | CASSPIGRQEAQYF
TRBD1 | TRBJ2-7 | few | TRBV12-3/TRBV12-4 | TGTGCCAGCAGATCACAGGGGGCAAGGCAGTACTTC | CASRSQGARQYF
NA | TRBJ1-6 | few | TRBV4-1 | TGCGCCAGCAGCCAGTTCAGGGAGCCATATAATTCACCCCTCCACTTT | CASSQFREPYNSPLHF
NA | TRBJ2-5 | few | TRBV6-2/TRBV6-3 | TGTGCCAGCAGTTATGGCAGGACAGAGACCCAGTACTTC | CASSYGRTETQYF
NA | TRBJ2-3 | NA | TRBV20-1 | TGCAGTGCTAATGGACAGCTCACAGATACGCAGTATTTT | CSANGQLTDTQYF
NA | TRBJ1-3 | few | TRBV6-1 | TGTGCCAGCACTTTTGGGCAGGGCGGAAACACCATATATTTT | CASTFGQGGNTIYF
TRBD2 | TRBJ2-1 | NA | TRBV6-2/TRBV6-3 | TGTGCCAGCAGTACCTCGGGGACTAGCGGGAGTTGGCCCCTCTCCTACAATGAGCAGTTCTTC | CASSTSGTSGSWPLSYNEQFF
NA | TRBJ2-1 | NA | TRBV7-3 | TGTGCCAGCAGCTTACTGGGTCCTGGAGGTGGTGAGCAGTTCTTC | CASSLLGPGGGEQFF
NA | TRBJ1-4 | few | TRBV20-1 | TGCAGTGCCCCCCAGGGTGGGGAAAAACTGTTTTTT | CSAPQGGEKLFF
NA | TRBJ1-2 | NA | TRBV30 | TGTGCCTGGAGTGTATTATTCGGCTACACCTTC | CAWSVLFGYTF
NA | TRBJ1-6 | NA | TRBV21-1 | TGTGCCGGGATGCCCGGAAAGAATTCACCCCTCCACTTT | CAGMPGKNSPLHF
TRBD2 | TRBJ2-1 | few | TRBV20-1 | TGCAGTGCTATCCATAGCGGGAGGGTGTCCTACAATGAGCAGTTCTTC | CSAIHSGRVSYNEQFF
NA | TRBJ1-5 | few | TRBV12-3/TRBV12-4 | TGTGCCAGCAGAGATACGGAAAATGGCAATCAGCCCCAGCATTTT | CASRDTENGNQPQHF
NA | TRBJ1-2 | few | TRBV27 | TGTGCCAGCAGTTTGAGATCAGGGGCACGCTCTGGCTACACCTTC | CASSLRSGARSGYTF
TRBD2 | TRBJ2-7 | NA | TRBV13 | TGTGCCGCATCCGGTCGGGGGGACTCCTACGAGCAGTACTTC | CAASGRGDSYEQYF
TRBD2 | TRBJ2-7 | many | TRBV15 | TGTGCCACCAGCAGAGATCCCGCGGGAGTGTTCAACGAGCAGTACTTC | CATSRDPAGVFNEQYF
TRBD1 | TRBJ1-2 | few | TRBV7-8 | TGTGCCAGCAGCACAGGGACAGGCCCCGGCTATGGCTACACCTTC | CASSTGTGPGYGYTF
NA | TRBJ2-1 | few | TRBV20-1 | TGCAGTGCCAAGGGGGAGAGGTCCTACAATGAGCAGTTCTTC | CSAKGERSYNEQFF
TRBD1 | TRBJ1-5 | NA | TRBV20-1 | TGCAGTGCTGAGGGACAGGCTAGCAATCAGCCCCAGCATTTT | CSAEGQASNQPQHF
NA | TRBJ2-5 | few | TRBV7-7 | TGTGCTAGCAGCACCGGTGGCATCCAGTACTTC | CASSTGGIQYF
NA | TRBJ2-7 | NA | TRBV29-1 | TGCAGCGTTGCCGGAGCGAGCTCCTACGAGCAGTACTTC | CSVAGASSYEQYF
NA | TRBJ1-4 | NA | TRBV7-2 | TGTGCCAGCAGCTCCTGGGAGCTTGAAAAACTGTTTTTT | CASSSWELEKLFF
TRBD1 | TRBJ1-4 | NA | TRBV9 | TGTGCCAGCAGCAGCCGGGACAGGGGTAATGAAAAACTGTTTTTT | CASSSRDRGNEKLFF
NA | TRBJ2-4 | many | TRBV12-3/TRBV12-4 | TGTGCCAGCAGTTATGGACTAGCCAAAAACATTCAGTACTTC | CASSYGLAKNIQYF
NA | TRBJ2-7 | NA | TRBV10-3 | TGTGCCATCAAGGGTCCGCAGGGGGGAACCTACGAGCAGTACTTC | CAIKGPQGGTYEQYF
NA | TRBJ2-5 | few | TRBV11-1 | TGTGCCAGCAGCTTCAAAGGACCCCCCAGAAGACAGACCCAGTACTTC | CASSFKGPPRRQTQYF
TRBD2 | TRBJ2-5 | NA | TRBV7-6 | TGTGCCAGCAGCTTACCGGGGGGACCATACCAAGAGACCCAGTACTTC | CASSLPGGPYQETQYF
TRBD1 | TRBJ2-2 | few | TRBV6-6 | TGTGCCAGCAGTTACGGGACAGGGAACACCGGGGAGCTGTTTTTT | CASSYGTGNTGELFF
TRBD2 | TRBJ2-2 | many | TRBV2 | TGTGCCAGCAGTAAGGAGGGACTAGCGAACACCGGGGAGCTGTTTTTT | CASSKEGLANTGELFF
TRBD1 | TRBJ2-7 | few | TRBV29-1 | TGCAGCGCCGCGGGGACAGGGCAAGAGGACGAGCAGTACTTC | CSAAGTGQEDEQYF
NA | TRBJ2-7 | NA | TRBV12-3/TRBV12-4 | TGTGCCAGCAGGAATCGGGGAAGCTCCTACGAGCAGTACTTC | CASRNRGSSYEQYF
TRBD2 | TRBJ2-2 | few | TRBV29-1 | TGCGGCGTTGAGTCGGGGGGGGAGGGGGAGCTGTTTTTT | CGVESGGEGELFF
NA | TRBJ1-6 | NA | TRBV19 | TGTGCCAGTAGTGGTATAGGGAGCGGAACCAATTCACCCCTCCACTTT | CASSGIGSGTNSPLHF
NA | TRBJ2-3 | NA | TRBV29-1 | NA | CSSVPGYTDTQYF
NA | TRBJ1-1 | NA | TRBV11-1 | TGTGCCAGCAGCCTCTACAGGGAAACTGAAGCTTTCTTT | CASSLYRETEAFF
NA | TRBJ2-3 | few | TRBV3-2 | TGTGCCAGCAGCCCGATGCGGGGGACAGATACGCAGTATTTT | CASSPMRGTDTQYF
TRBD1 | TRBJ2-5 | NA | TRBV20-1 | TGCAGTGCTAGAGATCCCCGACAGGGGCAAGAGACCCAGTACTTC | CSARDPRQGQETQYF
TRBD1 | TRBJ1-4 | NA | TRBV5-1 | TGCGCCAGCAGGCGAGGACAGGATTCGCGTGAAAAACTGTTTTTT | CASRRGQDSREKLFF
TRBD1 | TRBJ2-7 | NA | TRBV25-1 | TGTGCCAGCCAACGAGGACAGGGACGCTACGAGCAGTACTTC | CASQRGQGRYEQYF
NA | TRBJ2-1 | few | TRBV7-3 | TGTGCCAGCAGCCCGACTGACAACAATGAGCAGTTCTTC | CASSPTDNNEQFF
TRBD1 | TRBJ2-1 | NA | TRBV19 | TGTGCCAGTAGACACCGGGACAGGGTATACAATGAGCAGTTCTTC | CASRHRDRVYNEQFF
NA | TRBJ1-2 | NA | TRBV9 | TGTGCCAGCAGCGTAGGAGGCAAGAGCTCTTACACCTTC | CASSVGGKSSYTF
NA | TRBJ2-5 | NA | TRBV3-1 | TGTGCCAGCAGCCTCAAGGGACCCGGAGGGGGGACCCAGTACTTC | CASSLKGPGGGTQYF
TRBD1 | TRBJ2-5 | few | TRBV9 | TGTGCCAGCAGCGTAAGGGGGCGCGGGGAGACCCAGTACTTC | CASSVRGRGETQYF
NA | TRBJ2-7 | few | TRBV4-2 | TGTGCCAGCAGCCAAGCGGAAGGCTCCTACGAGCAGTACTTC | CASSQAEGSYEQYF